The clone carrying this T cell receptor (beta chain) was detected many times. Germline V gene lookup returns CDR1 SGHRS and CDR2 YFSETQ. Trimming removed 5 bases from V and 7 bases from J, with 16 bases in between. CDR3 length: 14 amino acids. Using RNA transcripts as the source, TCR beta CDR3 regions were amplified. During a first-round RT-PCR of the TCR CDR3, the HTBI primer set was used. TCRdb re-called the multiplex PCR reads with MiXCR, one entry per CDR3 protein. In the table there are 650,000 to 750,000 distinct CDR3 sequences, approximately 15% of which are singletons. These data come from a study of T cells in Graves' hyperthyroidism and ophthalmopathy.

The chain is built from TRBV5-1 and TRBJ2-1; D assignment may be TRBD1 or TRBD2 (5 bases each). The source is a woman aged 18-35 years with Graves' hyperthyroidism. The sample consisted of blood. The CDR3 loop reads CASRGRHGTNEQFF. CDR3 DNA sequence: TGCGCCAGCAGGGGACGGCATGGAACGAATGAGCAGTTCTTC.